Listed below are T cell receptor beta chains from one sample, sequenced in a study of blood T cells in healthy people across ages. One entry per CDR3 protein, called by TCRdb with MiXCR from the 5' RACE reads. The repertoire includes roughly 1.7 million distinct CDR3 sequences, about 32% of them detected once, and approximately 10% sits in the top ten. Sequencing was carried out using blood. The receptors derive from a woman in her thirties in good health. The conserved cysteine and the conserved F or W are not part of the CDR3 here. Where a row states a size, it is once, few, many or the class of an expanded clone; other rows omit it.

clone_size j_call v_call cdr3_aa
few TRBJ1-1 TRBV3-1 ASSRTQGATEAF
once TRBJ2-5 TRBV4-1 ASSQETAGVGSETQY
- TRBJ2-1 TRBV20-1 SARDGTSSNEQF
- TRBJ1-3 TRBV20-1 SASPGTTGNTIY
- TRBJ1-1 TRBV10-3 AVSNIGGDTEAF
many TRBJ2-1 TRBV4-1 ASSQGKGSGIRGSYNEQF
many TRBJ2-3 TRBV7-2 ASRGLAGGTDTQY
few TRBJ2-5 TRBV25-1 ASSELGLGWETQY
few TRBJ1-5 TRBV6-5 ASSSRGGGNQPQH
many TRBJ2-1 TRBV9 ASSALRSADEQF
few TRBJ2-3 TRBV4-1 ASNQLAGVSDTQY
- TRBJ1-6 TRBV9 ASSGYRGYPLH
- TRBJ2-1 TRBV24-1 ATSVGSLPTEQF
many TRBJ2-7 TRBV5-1 ASSFDRGLYEQY
- TRBJ1-5 TRBV15 ATSPSGRAEPQH
many TRBJ1-1 TRBV5-1 ASSLAGGVNTEAF
few TRBJ2-1 TRBV6-2/TRBV6-3 ASSLLAGASYGHEQF
few TRBJ2-7 TRBV6-1 ASYSPIEQY
few TRBJ2-6 TRBV5-1 ASSPTRGEANVLT
- TRBJ1-2 TRBV29-1 SVASGGGYT
- TRBJ2-4 TRBV5-6 ASSYGLAGTKNIQY
- TRBJ1-5 TRBV27 ASILHRPGGSNQPQH
- TRBJ2-2 TRBV29-1 SATDTYTGELF
- TRBJ1-1 TRBV29-1 SALRSGTDWSNTEAF
- TRBJ2-7 TRBV4-1 ASSHPGTRLYEQY
- TRBJ1-1 TRBV30 AWSPTQVNTEAF